This TCR beta chain originates from a study of cytomegalovirus exposure and HLA in healthy donors. The germline V gene has CDR1 SEHNR and CDR2 FQNEAQ (reference sequence). Trimming pared 5 bases from V and 4 bases from J, leaving 14 bases between. The CDR3 covers 14 residues. Study-wide results and limits: The only immune exposure information that was available was CMV serostatus.

The primer mix had 60 Vbeta and 13 Jbeta primers. Profiling relied on immunoSEQ multiplex PCR, and the TCRdb table lists in-frame clones only, not all of them. The sample yields approximately 170,000 clones, 73% seen once. Comment on this clone: Antigen unknown.

The sequenced sample was PBMCs. The chain links TRBV7-9 to TRBJ1-1; tentative D call: TRBD1 (6 bases). The sequence was collected from a woman under 30 in good health and CMV-seropositive. The CDR3 is CASSLHAGATEAFF. DNA for the CDR3: TGTGCCAGCAGCCTGCACGCAGGGGCCACTGAAGCTTTCTTT. The whole variable domain, filled in from reference TRBV7-9 and TRBJ1-1, reads DTGVSQNPRHKITKRGQNVTFRCDPISEHNRLYWYRQTLGQGPEFLTYFQNEAQLEKSRLLSDRFSAERPKGSFSTLEIQRTEQGDSAMYLCASSLHAGATEAFFGQGTRLTVV.